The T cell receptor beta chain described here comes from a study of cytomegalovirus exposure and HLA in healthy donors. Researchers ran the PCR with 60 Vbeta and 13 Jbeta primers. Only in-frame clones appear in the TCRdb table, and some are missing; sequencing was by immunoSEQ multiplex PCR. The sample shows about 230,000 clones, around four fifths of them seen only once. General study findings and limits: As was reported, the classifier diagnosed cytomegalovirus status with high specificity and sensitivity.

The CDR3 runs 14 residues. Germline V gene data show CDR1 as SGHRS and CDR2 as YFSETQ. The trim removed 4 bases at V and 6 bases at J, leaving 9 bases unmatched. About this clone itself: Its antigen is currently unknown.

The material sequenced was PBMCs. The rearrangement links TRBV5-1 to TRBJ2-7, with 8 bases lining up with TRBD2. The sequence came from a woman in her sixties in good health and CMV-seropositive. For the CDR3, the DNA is TGCGCCAGCAGCCCGGGGACTAGTATTAGCGAGCAGTACTTC. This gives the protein CASSPGTSISEQYF.